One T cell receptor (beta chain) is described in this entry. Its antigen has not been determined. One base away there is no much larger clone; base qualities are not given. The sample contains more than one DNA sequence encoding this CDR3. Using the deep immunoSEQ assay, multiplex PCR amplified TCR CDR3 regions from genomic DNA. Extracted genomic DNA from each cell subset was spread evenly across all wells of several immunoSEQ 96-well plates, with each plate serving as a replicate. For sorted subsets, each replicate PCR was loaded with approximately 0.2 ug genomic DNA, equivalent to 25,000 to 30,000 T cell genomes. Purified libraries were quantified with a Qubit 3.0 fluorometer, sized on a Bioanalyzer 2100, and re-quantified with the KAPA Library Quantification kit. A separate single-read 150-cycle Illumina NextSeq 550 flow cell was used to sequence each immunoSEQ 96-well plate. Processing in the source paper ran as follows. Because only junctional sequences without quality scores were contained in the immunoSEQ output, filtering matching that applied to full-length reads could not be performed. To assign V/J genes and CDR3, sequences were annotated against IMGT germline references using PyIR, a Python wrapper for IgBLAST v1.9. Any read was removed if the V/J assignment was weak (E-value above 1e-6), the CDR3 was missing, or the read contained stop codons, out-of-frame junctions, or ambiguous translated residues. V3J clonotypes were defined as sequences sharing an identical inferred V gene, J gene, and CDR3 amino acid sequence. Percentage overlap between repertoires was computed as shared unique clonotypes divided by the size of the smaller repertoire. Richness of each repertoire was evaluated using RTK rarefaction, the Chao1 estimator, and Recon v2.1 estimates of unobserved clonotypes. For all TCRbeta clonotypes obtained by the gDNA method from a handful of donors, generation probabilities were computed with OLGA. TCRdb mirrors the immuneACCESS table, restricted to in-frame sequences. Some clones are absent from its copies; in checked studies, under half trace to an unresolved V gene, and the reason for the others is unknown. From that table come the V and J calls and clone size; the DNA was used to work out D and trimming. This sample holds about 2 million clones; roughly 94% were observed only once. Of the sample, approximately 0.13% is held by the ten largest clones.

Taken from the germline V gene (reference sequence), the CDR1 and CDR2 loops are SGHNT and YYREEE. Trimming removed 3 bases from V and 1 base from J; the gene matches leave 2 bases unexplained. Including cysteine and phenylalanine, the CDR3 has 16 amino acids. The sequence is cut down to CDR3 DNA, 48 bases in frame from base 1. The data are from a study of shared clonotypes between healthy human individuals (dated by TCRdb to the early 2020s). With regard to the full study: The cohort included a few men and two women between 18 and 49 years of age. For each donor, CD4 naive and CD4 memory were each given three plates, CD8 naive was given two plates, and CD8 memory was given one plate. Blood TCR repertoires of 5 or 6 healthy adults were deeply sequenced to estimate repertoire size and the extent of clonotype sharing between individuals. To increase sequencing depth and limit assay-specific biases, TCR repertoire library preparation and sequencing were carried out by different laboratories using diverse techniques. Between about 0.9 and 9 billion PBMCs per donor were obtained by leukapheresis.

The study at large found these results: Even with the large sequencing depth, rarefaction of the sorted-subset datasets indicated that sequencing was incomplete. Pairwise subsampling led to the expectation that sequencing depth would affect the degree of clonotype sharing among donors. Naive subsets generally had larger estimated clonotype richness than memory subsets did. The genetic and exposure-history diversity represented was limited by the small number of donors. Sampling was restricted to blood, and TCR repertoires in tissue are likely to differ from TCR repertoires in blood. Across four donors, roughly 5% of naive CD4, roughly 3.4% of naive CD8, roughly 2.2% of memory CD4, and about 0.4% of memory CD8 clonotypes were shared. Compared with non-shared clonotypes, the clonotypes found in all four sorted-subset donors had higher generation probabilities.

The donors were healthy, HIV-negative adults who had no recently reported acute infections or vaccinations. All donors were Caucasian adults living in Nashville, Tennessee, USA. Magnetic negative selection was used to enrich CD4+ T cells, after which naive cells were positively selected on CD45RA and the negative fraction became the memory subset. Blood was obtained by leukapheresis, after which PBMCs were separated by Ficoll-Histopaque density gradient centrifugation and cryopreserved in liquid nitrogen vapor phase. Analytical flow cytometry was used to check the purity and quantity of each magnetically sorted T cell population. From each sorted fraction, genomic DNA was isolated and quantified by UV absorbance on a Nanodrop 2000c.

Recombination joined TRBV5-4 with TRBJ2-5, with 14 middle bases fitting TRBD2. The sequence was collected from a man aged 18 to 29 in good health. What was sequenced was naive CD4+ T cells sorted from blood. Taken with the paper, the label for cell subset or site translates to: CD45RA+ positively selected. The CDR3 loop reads CASSSGLAGVQETQYF. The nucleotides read TGTGCCAGCAGCTCGGGACTAGCGGGGGTCCAAGAGACCCAGTACTTC.